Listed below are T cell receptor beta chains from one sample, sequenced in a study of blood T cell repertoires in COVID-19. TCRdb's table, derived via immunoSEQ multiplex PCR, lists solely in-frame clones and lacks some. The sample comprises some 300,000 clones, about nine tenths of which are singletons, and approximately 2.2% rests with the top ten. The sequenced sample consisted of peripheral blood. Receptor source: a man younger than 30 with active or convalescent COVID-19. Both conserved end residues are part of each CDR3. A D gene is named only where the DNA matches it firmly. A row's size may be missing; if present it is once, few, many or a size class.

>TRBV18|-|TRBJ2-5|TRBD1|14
TGTGCCAGCTCACCTGACAGGGCCCAAGAGACCCAGTACTTC
CASSPDRAQETQYF
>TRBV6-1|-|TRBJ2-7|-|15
TGTGCCAGCAGTGAAGCCCCCTCCGGTCACTACGAGCAGTACTTC
CASSEAPSGHYEQYF
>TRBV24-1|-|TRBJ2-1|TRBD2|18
TGTGCCACCAGTGATGGACTAGCGCGAAATACGTCCTACAATGAGCAGTTCTTC
CATSDGLARNTSYNEQFF
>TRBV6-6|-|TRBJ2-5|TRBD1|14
TGTGCCAGCAGACCGGGACAGAGCCAAGAGACCCAGTACTTC
CASRPGQSQETQYF
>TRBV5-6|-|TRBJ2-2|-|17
TGTGCCAGCAGCCTCCATTTGGCAGGGAGGTACACCGGGGAGCTGTTTTTT
CASSLHLAGRYTGELFF
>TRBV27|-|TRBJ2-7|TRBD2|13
TGTGCCAGCGGAGGACTAGCATCCTACGAGCAGTACTTC
CASGGLASYEQYF
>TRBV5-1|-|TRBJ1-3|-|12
TGCGCCAGCAGCTTCGAGGGAAACACCATATATTTT
CASSFEGNTIYF
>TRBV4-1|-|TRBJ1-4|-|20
TGCGCCAGCAGCCAAGAAAAAGCCAGGGGTTTACTTGCAACTAATGAAAAACTGTTTTTT
CASSQEKARGLLATNEKLFF
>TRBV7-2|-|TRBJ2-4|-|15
TGTGCCAGCAGCTTTTCACTAGTTGGGGAAAACATTCAGTACTTC
CASSFSLVGENIQYF
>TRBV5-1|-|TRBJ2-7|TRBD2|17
TGCGCCAGCAGCTTGGCTGGACTAGCGGGAGCTCGGCACGAGCAGTACTTC
CASSLAGLAGARHEQYF
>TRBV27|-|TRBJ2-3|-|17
TGTGCCAGCAGTTTTGGTTTCGGGACTTCTAGCACAGATACGCAGTATTTT
CASSFGFGTSSTDTQYF
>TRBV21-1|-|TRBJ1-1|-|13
TGTGCCAGCAGCCCGGACAATTTGGCTGAAGCTTTCTTT
CASSPDNLAEAFF
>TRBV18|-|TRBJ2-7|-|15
TGTGCCAGCTCGCTAGACAGAAGACAATCCTACGAGCAGTACTTC
CASSLDRRQSYEQYF
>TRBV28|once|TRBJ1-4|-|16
TGTGCCAGCAGTTTCATACAGGGATCGGTGAGCGAAAAACTGTTTTTT
CASSFIQGSVSEKLFF
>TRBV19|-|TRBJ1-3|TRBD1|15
TGTGCCAGTAGTTCGGGACAGCGCTCTGGAAACACCATATATTTT
CASSSGQRSGNTIYF
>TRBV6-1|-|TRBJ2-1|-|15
TGTGCCAGCAGTGAACAGGGGAGGGGCTACAATGAGCAGTTCTTC
CASSEQGRGYNEQFF
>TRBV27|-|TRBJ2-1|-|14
TGTGCCAGCAGGTGGGGGGAGTACTACAATGAGCAGTTCTTC
CASRWGEYYNEQFF
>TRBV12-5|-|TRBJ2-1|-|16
TGTGCTAGTGGTTTTCTCCCACAGGGTTTTTTCGATGAGCAGTTCTTC
CASGFLPQGFFDEQFF
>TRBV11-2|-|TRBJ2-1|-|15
TGTGCCAGCAGTTCGTGGCGAGAGGGTTTGTATGAGCAGTTCTTC
CASSSWREGLYEQFF
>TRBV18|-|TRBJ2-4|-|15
TGTGCCAGCTCACCACCGAGCTTAGCCAAAAACATTCAGTACTTC
CASSPPSLAKNIQYF
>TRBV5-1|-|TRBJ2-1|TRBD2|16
TGCGCCAGCAGCTCGGGGAGCGGGGGGGCAGGCAATGAGCAGTTCTTC
CASSSGSGGAGNEQFF
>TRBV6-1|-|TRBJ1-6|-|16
TGTGCCAGCAGTGAAGCGCTTCGGCCGCGGTCTCCCCTCCTCCACTTT
CASSEALRPRSPLLHF
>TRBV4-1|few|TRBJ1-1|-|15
TGCGCCAGCAGCATACAAGCCCAGGGGAACACTGAAGCTTTCTTT
CASSIQAQGNTEAFF
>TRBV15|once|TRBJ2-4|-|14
TGTGCCACCAGCAGAGACAGACTCCTGCGGGTTCAGTACTTC
CATSRDRLLRVQYF
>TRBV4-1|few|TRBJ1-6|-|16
TGCGCCAGCAGCCAAGTATGGGGGATGGAGGGTTCACCCCTCCACTTT
CASSQVWGMEGSPLHF
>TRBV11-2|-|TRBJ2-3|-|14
TGTGCCAGCGCTCCGGCGACAGGTCCGAATACGCAGTATTTT
CASAPATGPNTQYF
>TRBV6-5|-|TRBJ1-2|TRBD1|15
TGTGCCAGCAGCCGTCGGGACAGGGAAGACTATGGCTACACCTTC
CASSRRDREDYGYTF
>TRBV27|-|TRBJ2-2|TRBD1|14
TGTGCCAGCAGTACAGGGGGTCACACCGGGGAGCTGTTTTTT
CASSTGGHTGELFF
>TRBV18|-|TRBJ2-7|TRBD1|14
TGTGCCAGCTCACGGACAGGGGGTAGTAACGAGCAGTACTTC
CASSRTGGSNEQYF
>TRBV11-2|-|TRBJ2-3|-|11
TGTGCCAGCAGCTTGGGGGAGGCGCAGTATTTT
CASSLGEAQYF
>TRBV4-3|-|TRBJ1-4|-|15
TGCGCCAGCAGCCAAGAGAACAGGAATTACGAAAAACTGTTTTTT
CASSQENRNYEKLFF
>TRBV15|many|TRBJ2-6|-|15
TGTGCCACCAGCAGCGACAGCTCTGGGGCCAACGTCCTGACTTTC
CATSSDSSGANVLTF
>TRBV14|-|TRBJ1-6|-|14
TGTGCCAGCAGCCTCAGCTCCTATAATTCACCCCTCCACTTT
CASSLSSYNSPLHF
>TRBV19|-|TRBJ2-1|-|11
TGTGCCAGTAGTTACAGTACTGAGCAGTTCTTC
CASSYSTEQFF
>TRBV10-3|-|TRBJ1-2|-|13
TGTGCCACCCGGGACACCTCTAACTATGGCTACACCTTC
CATRDTSNYGYTF
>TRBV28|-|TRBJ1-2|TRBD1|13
TGTGCCAGCAGTTTCAGCAGGGGGCAGGGCTACACCTTC
CASSFSRGQGYTF
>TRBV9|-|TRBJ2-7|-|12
TGTGCCAGCAGCGGCGCACAGGGAAAGCAGTACTTC
CASSGAQGKQYF
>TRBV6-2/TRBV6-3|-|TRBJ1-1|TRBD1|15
TGTGCCAGCAGCCCTTGGAGGGGGCAGGCCACTGAAGCTTTCTTT
CASSPWRGQATEAFF
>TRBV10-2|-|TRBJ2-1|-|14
TGCGCCAGCAGTGATTACAGGCCCTACAATGAGCAGTTCTTC
CASSDYRPYNEQFF
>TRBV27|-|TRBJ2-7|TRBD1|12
TGTGCCAGCCGGGACAGACTCTACGAGCAGTACTTC
CASRDRLYEQYF
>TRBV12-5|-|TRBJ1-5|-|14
TGTGCTAGTGGTTTGTGGGGGGGGGATCAGCCCCAGCATTTT
CASGLWGGDQPQHF
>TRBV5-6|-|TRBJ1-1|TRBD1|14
TGTGCCAGCAGCTGGAGGACAGGGGTAACTGAAGCTTTCTTT
CASSWRTGVTEAFF
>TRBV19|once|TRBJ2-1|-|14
TGTGCCAGTAGTAGCGGGGCTAATTACAATGAGCAGTTCTTC
CASSSGANYNEQFF
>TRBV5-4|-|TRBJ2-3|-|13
TGTGCCAGCAGCGGAGACAGGTCAGATACGCAGTATTTT
CASSGDRSDTQYF
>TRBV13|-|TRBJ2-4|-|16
TGTGCCAGCAGCCCCGCCACCGGACTAGCCAAAAACATTCAGTACTTC
CASSPATGLAKNIQYF
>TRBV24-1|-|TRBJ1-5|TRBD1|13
TGTGCCACCAGTGATTCTCGACAGGGCCCCCAGCATTTT
CATSDSRQGPQHF
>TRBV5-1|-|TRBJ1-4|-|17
TGCGCCAGCAGCCCGCACGCGTCCGGGGGAGGAGGTGAAAAACTGTTTTTT
CASSPHASGGGGEKLFF
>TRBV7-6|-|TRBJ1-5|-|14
TGTGCCAGCAGCTTAGGTGGGGAGAATCAGCCCCAGCATTTT
CASSLGGENQPQHF